These 21 T cell receptor beta chains were sequenced from one sample in a study of OX40 agonist ivuxolimab in advanced cancers. The library was built by means of the immunoSEQ multiplex PCR assay. Not all clones reach the TCRdb copy of this immuneACCESS table, which keeps in-frame sequences only. Checked studies attribute under half of the gap to unresolved V genes and leave the rest unexplained. For this sample the table gives 55,000 to 70,000 clones, of which 70% to 90% were detected only once. The ten most abundant clones make up about 3.7% of the sample. The starting material was CD4+ or CD8+ T cells sorted from blood, obtained in a trial of the OX40 agonist ivuxolimab. The receptors shown here come from an adult with an advanced solid tumor such as melanoma, head and neck, liver or kidney cancer.

The chain has TRBV5-6 and TRBJ1-1; 9 bases fit TRBD1. Germline CDR1 reads SGHDT; CDR2 reads YYEEEE. The CDR3 spans 16 residues. Trimming cost V 2 bases and J 6 bases; bases outside gene matches: 11. The DNA of the CDR3 is TGTGCCAGCAGCTTCCGGACAGGGGTGAAAGGGGCTGAAGCTTTCTTT. Protein: CASSFRTGVKGAEAFF.

The genes are TRBV10-2 and TRBJ1-5; D is uncertain. This CDR3 comprises 13 residues. The germline gives CDR1 WSHSY, CDR2 SAAADI. Trimming shortened V by 4 bases and J by 5 bases, and 9 bases separated the two germline ends. CDR3 amino acids: CASSVGVYQPQHF. In nucleotides, the CDR3 is TGCGCCAGCAGTGTTGGGGTCTATCAGCCCCAGCATTTT.

The chain joins TRBV5-5 to TRBJ1-2; TRBD1 might be the D (5 bases). The germline V gene has CDR1 SGHKS and CDR2 YYEKEE (reference sequence). Trimming pared 4 bases from V and 3 bases from J, leaving 16 bases between. The CDR3 contains 15 residues. For the CDR3, the DNA is TGTGCCAGCAGCGACCATCTTACAGGCGACTATGGCTACACCTTC. It is translated as CASSDHLTGDYGYTF.

The V gene is TRBV6-5, the J gene TRBJ2-7, with TRBD1 identical over 7 bases. The ends lost 6 bases at V and 0 bases at J; junction bases unmatched: 8. This CDR3 has 15 residues. Germline V gene data show CDR1 as MNHEY and CDR2 as SVGAGI. CDR3 nucleotide sequence: TGTGCCAGCAGCCTCTCCGGGACAGCCTCCTACGAGCAGTACTTC. The encoded protein is CASSLSGTASYEQYF.

Note on this clone: The junction does not match germline at one end; this may be a read error. This rearrangement joins TRBV7-7 to TRBJ2-5; possibly TRBD1 for D (6 bases). Germline assignment: CDR1 SSHAT and CDR2 FNYEAQ (reference sequence). This CDR3 comprises 13 residues. This CDR3 reads CASSDGGGETQYF. In DNA, the CDR3 is TGTGCTAGCAGCGATGGTGGGGGCGAGACCCAGTACTTC.

The chain employs TRBV19 and TRBJ2-2, with 7 bases lining up with TRBD1. V lost 6 bases and J lost 4; bases outside the gene matches: 2. Germline lookup yields CDR1 LNHDA and CDR2 SQIVND (reference sequence). The CDR3 covers 13 residues. The chain's CDR3 is CASRGTATGELFF. CDR3 sequence (DNA): TGTGCCAGTAGGGGGACAGCCACCGGGGAGCTGTTTTTT.

This rearrangement joins TRBV28 to TRBJ2-3, with D possibly being TRBD2 (5 bases). Germline V gene data show CDR1 as MDHEN and CDR2 as SYDVKM. Trimming shortened V by 2 bases and J by 2 bases, and 11 bases separated the two germline ends. The CDR3 spans 15 residues. The CDR3 DNA reads as TGTGCCAGCAGTTTAAGTCCGGGAAACACAGATACGCAGTATTTT. This sequence encodes CASSLSPGNTDTQYF.

The chain uses TRBV10-3 and TRBJ2-7, with 13 bases that match TRBD2. V shed 4 bases and J 7 bases; nucleotides not matched to a gene: 13. CDR3 length: 17 amino acids. Germline CDR1 reads ENHRY; CDR2 reads SYGVKD. CDR3 coding DNA: TGTGCCATCAGTGGCGGCGGGCTTAAGACTAGCGGGAGGGAGCAGTACTTC. It yields the protein CAISGGGLKTSGREQYF.

For the CDR3, the DNA is TGTGCCAGCAGCTTGTGGGGAGGGACAGAGACCCAGTACTTC. It specifies CASSLWGGTETQYF. V is TRBV5-4 and J is TRBJ2-5; TRBD2 agrees at 7 bases. The V and J ends lost 1 base and 4 bases, in that order; junction bases with no gene match: 4. The CDR3 has 14 residues. Looked up from germline, CDR1 is SGHNT and CDR2 is YYREEE (reference sequence).

V is TRBV27 and J is TRBJ2-2, with no clear D. Trimming took off 7 bases at V and 0 bases at J, with 9 bases between the two ends. The germline V gene encodes CDR1 MNHEY and CDR2 SMNVEV (reference sequence). This CDR3 comprises 14 residues. The CDR3 nucleotides read TGTGCCAGCAAAGGTAGTACGAACACCGGGGAGCTGTTTTTT. This translates into CASKGSTNTGELFF.

This clone occurred a few times. The chain is built from TRBV6-5 and TRBJ2-5, with 8 bases identical to TRBD1. With 5 bases clipped from V and 0 bases from J, the junction kept 2 bases outside the gene matches. The CDR3 runs 14 residues. CDR1 and CDR2 (germline): MNHEY, SVGAGI. CDR3 bases: TGTGCCAGCAGTCACAGGGGGTACCAAGAGACCCAGTACTTC. This codes for CASSHRGYQETQYF.

This clone was seen just once. The genes are TRBV6-5 and TRBJ2-5; TRBD1 matches 8 bases. This CDR3 has 14 residues. Germline CDR1 is MNHEY and CDR2 is SVGAGI. V gave up 6 bases and J gave up 5 bases; unmatched junction bases: 8. This chain's CDR3 is CASRRDRGEETQYF. The CDR3 bases are TGTGCCAGCAGGCGAGACAGGGGTGAGGAGACCCAGTACTTC.

The J gene is TRBJ2-7, the V gene TRBV27, with 8 bases lining up with TRBD1. Germline CDR1 MNHEY, CDR2 SMNVEV (reference sequence). The CDR3 has 14 amino acids. The junction had 7 bases not matched to a gene; V was cut back by 4 bases and J by 5 bases. CDR3 residues: CASSSTTGVNEQYF. The CDR3 DNA reads TGTGCCAGCAGTTCCACGACAGGGGTCAACGAGCAGTACTTC.

The J gene is TRBJ2-7, the V gene TRBV7-2; 8 nucleotides line up with TRBD2. Germline V lookup: CDR1 SGHTA, CDR2 FQGNSA. V lost 1 base, J lost 2 bases, and 4 bases stayed unmatched. The CDR3 runs to 15 residues. Written as DNA, the CDR3 is TGTGCCAGCAGCTTAGGACTAGCGATAACCTACGAGCAGTACTTC. This codes for CASSLGLAITYEQYF. Looking up the rest from reference TRBV7-2 and TRBJ2-7 gives the full variable domain: GAGVSQSPSNKVTEKGKDVELRCDPISGHTALYWYRQSLGQGLEFLIYFQGNSAPDKSGLPSDRFSAERTGGSVSTLTIQRTQQEDSAVYLCASSLGLAITYEQYFGPGTRLTVT.

This chain connects TRBV7-8 to TRBJ1-4, with TRBD1 matching over 7 bases. Germline V gene sequence: CDR1 SGHVS, CDR2 FQNEAQ. With 4 bases clipped from V and 7 bases from J, the junction kept 12 bases outside the gene matches. The CDR3 has 16 residues. In nucleotides, the CDR3 is TGTGCCAGCAGCTCCCTCTACAGGGGAAGGGCTGAAAAACTGTTTTTT. As protein: CASSSLYRGRAEKLFF.

CDR3 sequence (DNA): TGTGCCACCAGCAGGGGCCCCACAGATACGCAGTATTTT. Translating gives CATSRGPTDTQYF. V and J are TRBV15 and TRBJ2-3; D remains unclear. Germline V gene lookup returns CDR1 LNHNV and CDR2 YYDKDF (reference sequence). This CDR3 has 13 amino acids. The germline V and J ends were trimmed by 3 bases and 2 bases, with 6 bases remaining between them.

The V gene is TRBV5-4, the J gene TRBJ2-1, with 8 bases fitting TRBD2. The V and J ends lost 4 bases and 5 bases, in that order; junction bases with no gene match: 11. This CDR3 has 16 amino acids. Per germline, CDR1 SGHNT and CDR2 YYREEE (reference sequence). The CDR3 reads CASSPRGGRRDNEQFF. In DNA form, the CDR3 reads TGTGCCAGCAGCCCCCGGGGCGGGAGGAGGGACAATGAGCAGTTCTTC.

The rearrangement joins TRBV5-1 to TRBJ2-5, with 7 nucleotides matching TRBD2. Trimming cost V 1 base and J 2 bases; bases outside gene matches: 5. The CDR3 is 15 amino acids. CDR1 is SGHRS, CDR2 YFSETQ, per germline. The CDR3, as DNA: TGCGCCAGCAGCTTGAACGGGGGAGGGCAAGAGACCCAGTACTTC. Amino acids: CASSLNGGGQETQYF.

The chain carries TRBV6-5 and TRBJ2-5; 10 nucleotides match TRBD2. Matching the DNA end better, TRBJ2-7 makes the J call doubtful. Germline CDR1 and CDR2: MNHEY and SVGAGI. The CDR3 is 15 residues long. CDR3 nucleotides: TGTGCCAGCAGCCCTAGCGGGAGTCCCTCCTACGAGCAGTACTTC. This encodes CASSPSGSPSYEQYF.

This clone is labeled as medium-sized. CDR3 residues: CASSRNEGQGSGYTF. CDR3 sequence (DNA): TGTGCCAGTAGTAGAAACGAGGGACAGGGGAGTGGCTACACCTTC. The chain has TRBV19 and TRBJ1-2, with 10 bases that match TRBD1. V dropped 4 bases and J dropped 7; count of bases not matched to a gene: 9. There are 15 residues in the CDR3. Germline CDR1 reads LNHDA; CDR2 reads SQIVND (reference sequence).

This clone was counted a few times. The chain is built from TRBV30 and TRBJ1-2, with D possibly matching TRBD1 (5 bases). V was clipped by 3 bases and J by 8 bases, with 7 bases between them. CDR1 and CDR2 from the germline V gene are GTSNPN and SVGIG (reference sequence). This CDR3 is built from 10 residues. CDR3 in amino acids: CAWRKGGYTF. The DNA for the CDR3 is TGTGCCTGGAGAAAGGGGGGCTACACCTTC.